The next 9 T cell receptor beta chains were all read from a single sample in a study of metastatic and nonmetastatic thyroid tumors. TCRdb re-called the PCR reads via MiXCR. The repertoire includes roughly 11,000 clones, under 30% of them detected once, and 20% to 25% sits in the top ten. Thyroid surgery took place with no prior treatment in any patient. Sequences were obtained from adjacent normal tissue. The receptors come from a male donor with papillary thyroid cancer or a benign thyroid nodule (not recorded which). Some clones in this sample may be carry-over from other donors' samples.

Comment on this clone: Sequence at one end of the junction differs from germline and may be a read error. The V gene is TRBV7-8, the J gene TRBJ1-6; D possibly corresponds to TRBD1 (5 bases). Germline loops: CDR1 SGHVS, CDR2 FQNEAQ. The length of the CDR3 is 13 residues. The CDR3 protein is CASSLGAGSPLHF. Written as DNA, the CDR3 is TGCGCCAGCAGCTTAGGGGCGGGCTCACCCCTCCACTTT.

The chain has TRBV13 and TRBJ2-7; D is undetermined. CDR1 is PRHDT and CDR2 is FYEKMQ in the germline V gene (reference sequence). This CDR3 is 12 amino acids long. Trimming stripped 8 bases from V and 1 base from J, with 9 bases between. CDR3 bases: TGTGCCAGCCGACATGGATCCTACGAGCAGTACTTC. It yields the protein CASRHGSYEQYF. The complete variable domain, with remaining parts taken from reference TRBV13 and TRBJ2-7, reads AAGVIQSPRHLIKEKRETATLKCYPIPRHDTVYWYQQGPGQDPQFLISFYEKMQSDKGSIPDRFSAQQFSDYHSELNMSSLELGDSALYFCASRHGSYEQYFGPGTRLTVT.

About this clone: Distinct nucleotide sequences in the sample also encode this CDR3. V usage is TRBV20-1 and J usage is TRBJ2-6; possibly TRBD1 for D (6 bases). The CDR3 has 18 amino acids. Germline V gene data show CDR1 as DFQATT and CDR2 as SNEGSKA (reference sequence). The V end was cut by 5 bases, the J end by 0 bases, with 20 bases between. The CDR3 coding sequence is TGCAGTGCTTACCAGACGAGGACAGCCAGCTCTGGGGCCAACGTCCTGACTTTC. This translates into CSAYQTRTASSGANVLTF.

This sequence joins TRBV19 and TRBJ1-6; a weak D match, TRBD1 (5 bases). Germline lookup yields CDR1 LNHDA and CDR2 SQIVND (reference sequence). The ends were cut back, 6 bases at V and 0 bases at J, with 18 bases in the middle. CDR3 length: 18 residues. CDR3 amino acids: CASSTGGVLSSYNSPLHF. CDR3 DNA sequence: TGTGCCAGTAGCACCGGAGGGGTTTTGAGCTCCTATAATTCACCCCTCCACTTT.

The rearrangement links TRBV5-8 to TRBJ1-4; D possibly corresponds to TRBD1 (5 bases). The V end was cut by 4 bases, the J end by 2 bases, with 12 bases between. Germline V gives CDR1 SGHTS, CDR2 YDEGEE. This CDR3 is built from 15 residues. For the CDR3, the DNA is TGTGCCAGCAGCCGTCCGGGACGGACTAATGAAAAACTGTTTTTT. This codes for CASSRPGRTNEKLFF.

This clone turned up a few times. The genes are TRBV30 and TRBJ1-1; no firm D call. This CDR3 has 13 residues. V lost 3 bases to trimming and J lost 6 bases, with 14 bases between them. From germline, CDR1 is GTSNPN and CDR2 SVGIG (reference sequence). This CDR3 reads CAWSARVDPEAFF. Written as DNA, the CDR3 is TGTGCCTGGAGCGCCCGGGTAGATCCTGAAGCTTTCTTT.

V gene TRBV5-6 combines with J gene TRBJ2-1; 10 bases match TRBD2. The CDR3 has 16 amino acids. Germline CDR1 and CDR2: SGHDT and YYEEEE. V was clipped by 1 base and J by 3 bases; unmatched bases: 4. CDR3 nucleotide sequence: TGTGCCAGCAGCTTGTATGGGACTAGCGACTACAATGAGCAGTTCTTC. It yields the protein CASSLYGTSDYNEQFF.

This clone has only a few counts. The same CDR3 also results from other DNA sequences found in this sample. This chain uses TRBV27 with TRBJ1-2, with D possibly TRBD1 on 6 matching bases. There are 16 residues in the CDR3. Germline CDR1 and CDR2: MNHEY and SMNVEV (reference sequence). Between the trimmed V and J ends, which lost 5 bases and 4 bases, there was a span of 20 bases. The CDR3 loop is CASSPEGGRSAYGYTF. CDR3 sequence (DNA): TGTGCCAGCAGTCCCGAGGGGGGGCGCTCTGCCTATGGCTACACCTTC.

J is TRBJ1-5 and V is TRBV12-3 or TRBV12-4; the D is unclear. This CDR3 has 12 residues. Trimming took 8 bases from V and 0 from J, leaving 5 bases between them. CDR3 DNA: TGTGCCAGCGGGCCTAGCAATCAGCCCCAGCATTTT. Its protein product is CASGPSNQPQHF.